Sequencing of this T cell receptor (beta chain) was carried out in a study of shared T cell receptors in the human thymus. CDR3 length equals 17 residues. The germline V gene encodes CDR1 MDHEN and CDR2 SYDVKM. Trimming took 2 bases from V and 0 from J; bases not matched to a gene: 6. The method was immunoSEQ multiplex PCR; TCRdb's version includes in-frame clones alone and lacks a portion of them. The sample holds about 730,000 clones, 80% to 90% seen once. This clone turned up a few times. The sample was also linked to a second study, of human thymus T cells. As that study records: Related research described thymic repertoires that were highly overlapping among unrelated individuals.

The sequenced sample consisted of thymocytes. The rearrangement joins TRBV28 to TRBJ1-1; 10 bases map to TRBD1. The receptor's source is a girl less than two years old with a congenital heart defect. This CDR3 is CASSLRRDRGLNTEAFF. DNA of the CDR3: TGTGCCAGCAGTTTAAGGCGGGACAGGGGATTGAACACTGAAGCTTTCTTT.